This entry is about one TCR beta chain. Antigen: not known. PCR used 60 Vbeta primers and 13 Jbeta primers. The assay was immunoSEQ multiplex PCR, and TCRdb's table has in-frame clones only and misses some. The repertoire holds 140,000 to 150,000 clones, with approximately 9% as singletons. The data belong to a study of cytomegalovirus exposure and HLA in healthy donors. Study-wide results and caveats: Altogether, 150 to 200 TCR beta chains were recorded as cytomegalovirus-associated.

V was clipped by 0 bases and J by 7 bases; unmatched bases: 6. The CDR3 loop spans 14 amino acids. CDR1 is SGDLS, CDR2 YYNGEE, per germline. The sequenced material came from PBMCs. This clonotype was obtained from a male donor in good health and CMV-seronegative. The J gene is TRBJ2-7, the V gene TRBV9; TRBD2 matches 8 bases. As DNA, the CDR3 is TGTGCCAGCAGCGTAGGGACTAGCAAGTCAGAGCAGTACTTC. Its protein product is CASSVGTSKSEQYF.